The 19 T cell receptor beta chains listed next were all sequenced from one sample in a study of T cells in Graves' hyperthyroidism and ophthalmopathy. Amplified regions were TCR beta CDR3 sequences from RNA transcripts. The HTBI set primed first-round TCR CDR3 RT-PCR. MiXCR, run by TCRdb on the multiplex PCR reads, gives a single entry per CDR3 protein. This sample yields around 600,000 distinct CDR3 sequences, of which roughly 14% are seen a single time; under 15% belongs to the top ten. Sequencing was carried out using blood. The source of these receptors is a woman aged 45-65 years with Graves' ophthalmopathy.

Many counts were recorded for this clonotype. This chain links TRBV24-1 with TRBJ2-1; D unresolved. The CDR3 has 16 amino acids. The germline gives CDR1 KGHDR, CDR2 SFDVKD. V was pared by 5 bases and J by 5 bases, with 18 bases between. CDR3 coding DNA: TGTGCCACCAGTGTCGACCTGGGCGTCCCGAACAATGAGCAGTTCTTC. Its translation is CATSVDLGVPNNEQFF.

This clonotype was observed a few times. The chain couples TRBV2 to TRBJ1-5; D remains unclear. Between the trimmed V and J ends, which lost 3 bases and 1 base, there was a span of 7 bases. The V gene's germline CDR1 is SNHLY and CDR2 FYNNEI. CDR3 length: 14 amino acids. CDR3 amino acids: CASSEVTSNQPQHF. CDR3 DNA sequence: TGTGCCAGCAGTGAGGTTACGAGCAATCAGCCCCAGCATTTT.

The rearrangement joins TRBV9 to TRBJ1-1; D gene unclear. Trimming shortened V by 0 bases and J by 8 bases, and 8 bases separated the two germline ends. The CDR3 is made up of 12 amino acids. Per the germline V gene, CDR1 is SGDLS and CDR2 is YYNGEE. CDR3 nucleotides: TGTGCCAGCAGCGTAGTCGCGGGGGAAGCTTTCTTT. Its translation is CASSVVAGEAFF.

This clonotype was detected a few times. The chain links TRBV30 to TRBJ2-2; the match to TRBD2 covers 16 bases. V shed 8 bases and J 0 bases; nucleotides not matched to a gene: 6. The CDR3 runs 17 residues. Germline V gene lookup returns CDR1 GTSNPN and CDR2 SVGIG (reference sequence). CDR3 residues: CASTGTSGRANTGELFF. The CDR3 nucleotides read TGTGCCAGTACGGGGACTAGCGGGAGGGCGAACACCGGGGAGCTGTTTTTT.

This clonotype was observed a few times. J is TRBJ1-2 and V is TRBV7-9; 8 bases are shared with TRBD1. The germline V gene has CDR1 SEHNR and CDR2 FQNEAQ (reference sequence). The CDR3 has 14 residues. The ends lost 2 bases at V and 8 bases at J; junction bases unmatched: 7. CDR3 nucleotide sequence: TGTGCCAGCAGCTTATCTCAGGGGGCGCGAGGCTACACCTTC. Translation: CASSLSQGARGYTF.

This clonotype was seen at least ten times. V and J are TRBV28 and TRBJ2-3, with D perhaps TRBD1 (6 bases). This CDR3 contains 16 residues. V lost 5 bases to trimming and J lost 4 bases, with 19 bases between them. Germline V gene lookup returns CDR1 MDHEN and CDR2 SYDVKM. The CDR3 is CASSPQGQGWADTQYF. CDR3 in DNA: TGTGCCAGCAGTCCACAAGGGCAGGGGTGGGCAGATACGCAGTATTTT. Looking up the rest from reference TRBV28 and TRBJ2-3 gives the full variable domain: DVKVTQSSRYLVKRTGEKVFLECVQDMDHENMFWYRQDPGLGLRLIYFSYDVKMKEKGDIPEGYSVSREKKERFSLILESASTNQTSMYLCASSPQGQGWADTQYFGPGTRLTVL.

This clonotype was seen at least ten times. The chain combines TRBV5-1 with TRBJ2-7; D is possibly TRBD2 (6 bases). CDR3 length equals 17 residues. V was cut by 4 bases and J by 2 bases, with 22 bases left in between. Looked up from germline, CDR1 is SGHRS and CDR2 is YFSETQ. In nucleotides, the CDR3 is TGCGCCAGCAGCAAGGAGGGATTTACCGGGTCCCCCTACGAGCAGTACTTC. Protein sequence: CASSKEGFTGSPYEQYF.

Ten or more counts support this clonotype. V gene TRBV11-1 combines with J gene TRBJ1-1; D is unresolved. CDR3 length equals 15 residues. The germline V gene encodes CDR1 SGHAT and CDR2 FQDESV (reference sequence). The ends were cut back, 1 base at V and 0 bases at J, with 9 bases in the middle. The CDR3 DNA reads TGTGCCAGCAGCTTAGGAAGGATGCTGAACACTGAAGCTTTCTTT. Translating it yields CASSLGRMLNTEAFF.

There are many counts of this clonotype. This sequence joins TRBV28 and TRBJ2-1, with 16 bases identical to TRBD2. Germline V lookup: CDR1 MDHEN, CDR2 SYDVKM. Trimming at V came to 7 bases and at J to 7 bases, leaving 16 bases not matched to a gene. CDR3 length: 19 amino acids. The CDR3 bases are TGTGCCAGCAACCACACCCCGGGACTAGCGGGAGGGCCAAGTAATGAGCAGTTCTTC. This codes for CASNHTPGLAGGPSNEQFF. The full variable domain, in which reference TRBV28 and TRBJ2-1 provide the parts outside the CDR3, is DVKVTQSSRYLVKRTGEKVFLECVQDMDHENMFWYRQDPGLGLRLIYFSYDVKMKEKGDIPEGYSVSREKKERFSLILESASTNQTSMYLCASNHTPGLAGGPSNEQFFGPGTRLTVL.

The chain links TRBV10-3 to TRBJ2-2; unclear D gene. This CDR3 has 15 residues. Trimming removed 1 base at V and 2 bases at J, with 8 bases between. Germline loops: CDR1 ENHRY, CDR2 SYGVKD. The CDR3 DNA reads TGTGCCATCAGTGAGTTGATGGGAAACACCGGGGAGCTGTTTTTT. Translation: CAISELMGNTGELFF.

The rearrangement joins TRBV28 to TRBJ2-3, with a possible D match to TRBD1 (5 bases). The germline V gene encodes CDR1 MDHEN and CDR2 SYDVKM. V dropped 6 bases and J dropped 0 bases, with 10 bases sitting between them. The CDR3 is 14 amino acids. This CDR3 reads CASRYRQSTDTQYF. For the CDR3, the DNA is TGTGCCAGCAGATATAGACAGAGCACAGATACGCAGTATTTT.

In its sample, this clonotype was seen a few times. This sequence joins TRBV7-3 and TRBJ2-3; D may be TRBD1 (8 bases). The germline V gene has CDR1 SGHTA and CDR2 FQGTGA. The CDR3 has 16 residues. Trimming took 0 bases from V and 4 from J, leaving 14 bases between them. For the CDR3, the DNA is TGTGCCAGCAGCTTAACATTACAGGGGGGGTCAGATACGCAGTATTTT. It is translated as CASSLTLQGGSDTQYF.

In this sample, this clonotype turned up many times. The rearrangement uses TRBV27 and TRBJ1-1; D call uncertain. V lost 5 bases, J lost 5 bases, and 21 bases lay in between. This CDR3 comprises 16 residues. Germline V lookup: CDR1 MNHEY, CDR2 SMNVEV (reference sequence). CDR3 sequence: CASSRFGILKETEAFF. The CDR3 DNA is TGTGCCAGCAGTCGGTTTGGGATTTTAAAAGAGACTGAAGCTTTCTTT.

J is TRBJ1-2 and V is TRBV10-3; 8 bases match TRBD1. CDR1 is ENHRY, CDR2 SYGVKD, per germline. This CDR3 has 16 amino acids. V lost 2 bases to trimming and J lost 6 bases; unmatched junction nucleotides: 11. CDR3 amino acids: CAISEPLHDRGHGYTF. CDR3 DNA: TGTGCCATCAGTGAGCCACTCCACGACAGGGGCCATGGCTACACCTTC.

This clonotype was detected ten times or more. V gene TRBV7-2 combines with J gene TRBJ2-5; perhaps TRBD1 as D (6 bases). Germline loops: CDR1 SGHTA, CDR2 FQGNSA. This CDR3 has 14 residues. Trimming removed 5 bases at V and 5 bases at J, with 15 bases between. The CDR3 nucleotides read TGTGCCAGCAGCATGTGGACAGTTCTGGAGACCCAGTACTTC. Its translation: CASSMWTVLETQYF.

There are many counts of this clonotype. The V and J genes are TRBV27 and TRBJ1-2, with 8 nucleotides matching TRBD1. CDR3 length: 16 residues. V dropped 5 bases and J dropped 13; count of bases not matched to a gene: 21. The germline V gene has CDR1 MNHEY and CDR2 SMNVEV (reference sequence). The CDR3 loop is CASSPTKDRAFVSGTF. DNA of the CDR3: TGTGCCAGCAGTCCTACCAAGGACAGGGCATTCGTAAGCGGCACCTTC.

This clonotype was observed many times. The gene calls are TRBV9 and TRBJ2-1, with 7 bases aligning to TRBD1. Per germline, CDR1 SGDLS and CDR2 YYNGEE. The length of the CDR3 is 15 residues. V was clipped by 0 bases and J by 4 bases; unmatched bases: 4. The CDR3 DNA reads TGTGCCAGCAGCGTAGAAGCGGACAGGTACAATGAGCAGTTCTTC. Translation gives CASSVEADRYNEQFF.

This clonotype was detected many times. This chain links TRBV3-1 with TRBJ2-5; 14 nucleotides align to TRBD2. The CDR3 is 15 residues long. Trimming removed 5 bases from V and 5 bases from J; junction bases left unmatched: 4. The germline V gene has CDR1 LGHDT and CDR2 YNNKEL (reference sequence). The CDR3 sequence: CASSTRLAGGETQYF. CDR3 DNA sequence: TGTGCCAGCAGCACCCGACTAGCGGGAGGGGAGACCCAGTACTTC.

The rearrangement links TRBV29-1 to TRBJ2-7; D is possibly TRBD2 (6 bases). The CDR3 has 14 amino acids. Trimming stripped 5 bases from V and 3 bases from J, with 17 bases between. The germline V gene encodes CDR1 SQVTM and CDR2 ANQGSEA. Written as DNA, the CDR3 is TGCAGCGTTAGGCTCGGGGGACTCAACTACGAGCAGTACTTC. Residues: CSVRLGGLNYEQYF.